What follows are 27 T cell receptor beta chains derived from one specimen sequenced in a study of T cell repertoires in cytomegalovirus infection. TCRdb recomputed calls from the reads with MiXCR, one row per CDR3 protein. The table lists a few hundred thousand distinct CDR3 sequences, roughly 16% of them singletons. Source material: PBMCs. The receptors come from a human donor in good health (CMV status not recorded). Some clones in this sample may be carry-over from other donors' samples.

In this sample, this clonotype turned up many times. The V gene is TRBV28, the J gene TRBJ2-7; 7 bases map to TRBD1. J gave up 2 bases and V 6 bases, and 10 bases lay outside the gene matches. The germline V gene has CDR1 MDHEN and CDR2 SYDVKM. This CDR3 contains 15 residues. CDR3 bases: TGTGCCAGCAGGGGGGTTGGACAGGCAACCTACGAGCAGTACTTC. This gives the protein CASRGVGQATYEQYF.

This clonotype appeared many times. The CDR3 DNA is TGTGCCAGCTCCAAACCCAGGAACTATGGCTACACCTTC. Amino acids: CASSKPRNYGYTF. This sequence joins TRBV18 and TRBJ1-2, with D hard to call. CDR3 length equals 13 residues. The germline CDR1 and CDR2 sequences are KGHSH and LQKENI. The germline V and J ends were trimmed by 6 bases and 2 bases, with 10 bases remaining between them. The whole variable domain, remainder taken from reference TRBV18 and TRBJ1-2, is NAGVMQNPRHLVRRRGQEARLRCSPMKGHSHVYWYRQLPEEGLKFMVYLQKENIIDESGMPKERFSAEFPKEGPSILRIQQVVRGDSAAYFCASSKPRNYGYTFGSGTRLTVV.

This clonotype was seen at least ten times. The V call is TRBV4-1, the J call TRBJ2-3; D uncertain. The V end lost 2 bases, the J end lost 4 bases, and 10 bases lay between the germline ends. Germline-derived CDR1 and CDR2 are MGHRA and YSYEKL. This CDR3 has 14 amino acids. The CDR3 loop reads CASSQFSIPDTQYF. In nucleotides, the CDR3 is TGCGCCAGCAGCCAATTCAGTATCCCAGATACGCAGTATTTT.

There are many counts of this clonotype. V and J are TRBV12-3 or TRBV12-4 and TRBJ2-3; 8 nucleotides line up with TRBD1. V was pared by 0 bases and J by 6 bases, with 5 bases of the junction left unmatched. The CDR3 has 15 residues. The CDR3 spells CASSLADREVDTQYF. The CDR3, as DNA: TGTGCCAGCAGTTTAGCGGACAGGGAGGTCGATACGCAGTATTTT.

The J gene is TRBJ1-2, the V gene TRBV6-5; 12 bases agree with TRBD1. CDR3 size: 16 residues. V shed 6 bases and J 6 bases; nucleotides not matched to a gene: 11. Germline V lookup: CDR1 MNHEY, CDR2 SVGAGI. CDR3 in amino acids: CASSPGGTGGENGYTF. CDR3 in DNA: TGTGCCAGCAGCCCGGGGGGGACAGGGGGCGAAAATGGCTACACCTTC.

Here the CDR3 DNA reads TGCGCCAGCAGCCAAGATGGCTCTGGCGGCTACACCTTC. The encoded protein is CASSQDGSGGYTF. The rearrangement uses TRBV4-3 and TRBJ1-2; no firm D call. In germline, CDR1 is LGHNA, CDR2 YSLEER. The CDR3 runs to 13 residues. Trimming stripped 0 bases from V and 8 bases from J, with 10 bases between.

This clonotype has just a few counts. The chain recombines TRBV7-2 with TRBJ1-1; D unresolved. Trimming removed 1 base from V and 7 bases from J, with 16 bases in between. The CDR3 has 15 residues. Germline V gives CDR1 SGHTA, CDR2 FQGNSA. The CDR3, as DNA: TGTGCCAGCAGCTTAGTGTGGACTCTGGGCGGTGAAGCTTTCTTT. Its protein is CASSLVWTLGGEAFF.

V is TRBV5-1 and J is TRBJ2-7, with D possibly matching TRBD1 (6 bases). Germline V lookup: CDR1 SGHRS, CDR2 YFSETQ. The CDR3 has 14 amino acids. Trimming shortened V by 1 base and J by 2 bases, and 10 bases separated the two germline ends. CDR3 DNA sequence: TGCGCCAGCAGCTTGAGAGGACAGACCTACGAGCAGTACTTC. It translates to CASSLRGQTYEQYF.

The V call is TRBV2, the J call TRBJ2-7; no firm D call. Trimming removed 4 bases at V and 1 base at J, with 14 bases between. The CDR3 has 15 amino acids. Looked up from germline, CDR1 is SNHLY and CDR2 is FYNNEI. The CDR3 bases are TGTGCCAGCAGTGGGACCTATTCACGATCCTACGAGCAGTACTTC. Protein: CASSGTYSRSYEQYF.

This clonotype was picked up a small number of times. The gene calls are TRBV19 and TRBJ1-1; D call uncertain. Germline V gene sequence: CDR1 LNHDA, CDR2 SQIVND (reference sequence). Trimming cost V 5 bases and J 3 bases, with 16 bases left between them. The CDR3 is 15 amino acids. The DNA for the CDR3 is TGTGCCAGTAGTCCCCGGAGGGCGGAGGACACTGAAGCTTTCTTT. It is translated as CASSPRRAEDTEAFF.

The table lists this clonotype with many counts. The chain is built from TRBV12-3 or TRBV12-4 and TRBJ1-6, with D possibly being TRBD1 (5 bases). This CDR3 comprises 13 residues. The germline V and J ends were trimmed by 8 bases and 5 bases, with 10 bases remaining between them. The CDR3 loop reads CASGRRDNSPLHF. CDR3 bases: TGTGCCAGCGGGCGCAGGGATAATTCACCCCTCCACTTT.

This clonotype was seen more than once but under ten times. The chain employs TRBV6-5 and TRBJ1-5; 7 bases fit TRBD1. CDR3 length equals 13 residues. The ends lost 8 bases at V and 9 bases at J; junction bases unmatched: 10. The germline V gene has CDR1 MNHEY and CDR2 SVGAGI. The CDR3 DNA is TGTGCCAGCCCCGACAGGGCGGGTCGGCCCCAGCATTTT. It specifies CASPDRAGRPQHF.

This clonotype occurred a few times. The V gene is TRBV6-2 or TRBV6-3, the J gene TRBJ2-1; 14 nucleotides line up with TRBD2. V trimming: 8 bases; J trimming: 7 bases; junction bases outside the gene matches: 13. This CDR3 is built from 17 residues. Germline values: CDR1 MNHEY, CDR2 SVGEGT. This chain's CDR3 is CASRSNPGLAGENEQFF. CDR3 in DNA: TGTGCCAGCCGATCCAACCCGGGACTAGCGGGGGAGAATGAGCAGTTCTTC.

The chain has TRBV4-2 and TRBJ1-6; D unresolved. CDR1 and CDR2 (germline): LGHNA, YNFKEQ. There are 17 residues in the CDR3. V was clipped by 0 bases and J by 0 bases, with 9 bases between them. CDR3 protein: CASSQETASSYNSPLHF. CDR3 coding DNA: TGTGCCAGCAGCCAAGAGACGGCAAGCTCCTATAATTCACCCCTCCACTTT.

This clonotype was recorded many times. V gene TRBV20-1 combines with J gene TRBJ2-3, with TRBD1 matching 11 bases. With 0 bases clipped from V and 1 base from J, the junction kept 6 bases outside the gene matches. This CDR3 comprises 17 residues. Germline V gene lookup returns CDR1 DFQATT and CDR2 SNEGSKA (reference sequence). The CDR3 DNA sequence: TGCAGTGCTAGAGATTTCGGACAGGGGGCTGGCACAGATACGCAGTATTTT. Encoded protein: CSARDFGQGAGTDTQYF.

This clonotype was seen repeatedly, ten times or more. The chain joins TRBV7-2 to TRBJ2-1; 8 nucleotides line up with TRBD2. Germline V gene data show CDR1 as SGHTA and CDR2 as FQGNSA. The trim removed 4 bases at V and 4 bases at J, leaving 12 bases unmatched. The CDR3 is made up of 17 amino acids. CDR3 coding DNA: TGTGCCAGCAGCTCAGGGTGGCGGGGGGCCTCATACAATGAGCAGTTCTTC. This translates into CASSSGWRGASYNEQFF.

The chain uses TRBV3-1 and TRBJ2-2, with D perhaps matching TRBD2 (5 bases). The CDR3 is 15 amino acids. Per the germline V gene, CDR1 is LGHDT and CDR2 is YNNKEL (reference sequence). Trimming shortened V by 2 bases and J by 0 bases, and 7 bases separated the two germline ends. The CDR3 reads CASSQWESNTGELFF. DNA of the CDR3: TGTGCCAGCAGCCAATGGGAGTCGAACACCGGGGAGCTGTTTTTT.

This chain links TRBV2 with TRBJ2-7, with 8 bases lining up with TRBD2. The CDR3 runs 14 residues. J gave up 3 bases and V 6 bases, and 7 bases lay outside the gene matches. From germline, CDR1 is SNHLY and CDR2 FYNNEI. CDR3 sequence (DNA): TGTGCCAGCAGCGTAGCGGGGATGATCTACGAGCAGTACTTC. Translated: CASSVAGMIYEQYF.

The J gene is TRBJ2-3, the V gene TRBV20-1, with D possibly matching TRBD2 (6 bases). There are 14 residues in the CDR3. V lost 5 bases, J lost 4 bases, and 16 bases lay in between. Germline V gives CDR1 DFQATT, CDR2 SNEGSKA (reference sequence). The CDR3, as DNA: TGCAGTGCTGAAGGACTAAAGGTATCAGATACGCAGTATTTT. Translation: CSAEGLKVSDTQYF.

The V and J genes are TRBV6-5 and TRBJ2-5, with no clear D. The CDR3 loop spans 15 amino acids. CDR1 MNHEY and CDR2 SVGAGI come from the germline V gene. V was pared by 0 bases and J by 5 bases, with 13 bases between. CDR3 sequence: CASSYSKAAWETQYF. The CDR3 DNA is TGTGCCAGCAGTTACTCGAAGGCGGCATGGGAGACCCAGTACTTC.

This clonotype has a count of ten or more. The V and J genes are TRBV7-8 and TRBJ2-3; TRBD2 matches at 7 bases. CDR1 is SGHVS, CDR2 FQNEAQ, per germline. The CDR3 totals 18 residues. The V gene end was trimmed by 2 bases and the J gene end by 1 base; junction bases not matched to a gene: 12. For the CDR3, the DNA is TGTGCCAGCAGCTTACCGTCGCCGGGGGGTCCGCGCACAGATACGCAGTATTTT. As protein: CASSLPSPGGPRTDTQYF.

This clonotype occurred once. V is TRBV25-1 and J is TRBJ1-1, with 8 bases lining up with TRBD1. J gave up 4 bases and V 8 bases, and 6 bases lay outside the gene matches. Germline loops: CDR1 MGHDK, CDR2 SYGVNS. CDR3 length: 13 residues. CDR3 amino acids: CASGQGLGTEAFF. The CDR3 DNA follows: TGTGCCAGCGGACAGGGATTAGGCACTGAAGCTTTCTTT.

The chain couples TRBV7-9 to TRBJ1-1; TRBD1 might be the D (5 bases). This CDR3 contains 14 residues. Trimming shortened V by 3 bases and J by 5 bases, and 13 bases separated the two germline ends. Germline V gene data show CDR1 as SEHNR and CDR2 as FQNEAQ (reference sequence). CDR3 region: CASSLQGVSTEAFF. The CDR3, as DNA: TGTGCCAGCAGCTTGCAGGGAGTTAGTACTGAAGCTTTCTTT.

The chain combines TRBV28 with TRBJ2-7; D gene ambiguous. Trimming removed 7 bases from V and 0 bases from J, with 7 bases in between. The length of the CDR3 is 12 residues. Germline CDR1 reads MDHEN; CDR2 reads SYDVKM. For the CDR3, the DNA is TGTGCCAGCACCCCCAGCTCCTACGAGCAGTACTTC. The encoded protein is CASTPSSYEQYF.

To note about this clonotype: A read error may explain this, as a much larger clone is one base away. The CDR3 spells CASSYSDQPQHF. CDR3 sequence (DNA): TGTGCCAGCAGTTACTCGGATCAGCCCCAGCATTTT. The V call is TRBV6-6, the J call TRBJ1-5; D gene unclear. V lost 0 bases and J 5 bases, leaving 2 bases between the germline ends. The CDR3 length is 12 residues. The germline CDR1 and CDR2 sequences are MNHNY and SVGAGI (reference sequence).

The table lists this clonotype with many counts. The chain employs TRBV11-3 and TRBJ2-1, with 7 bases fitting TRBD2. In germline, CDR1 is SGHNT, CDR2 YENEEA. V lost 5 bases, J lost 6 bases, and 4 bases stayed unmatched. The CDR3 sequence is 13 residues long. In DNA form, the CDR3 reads TGTGCCAGCAGCCTTGGACTAGTCAATGAGCAGTTCTTC. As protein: CASSLGLVNEQFF.

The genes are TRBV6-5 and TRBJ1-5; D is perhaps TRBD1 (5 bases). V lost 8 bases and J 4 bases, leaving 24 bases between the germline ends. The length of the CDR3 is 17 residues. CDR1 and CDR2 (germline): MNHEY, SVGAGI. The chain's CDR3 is CASLPEGAENPNQPQHF. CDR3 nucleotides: TGTGCCAGCCTCCCCGAAGGGGCCGAAAACCCTAATCAGCCCCAGCATTTT.